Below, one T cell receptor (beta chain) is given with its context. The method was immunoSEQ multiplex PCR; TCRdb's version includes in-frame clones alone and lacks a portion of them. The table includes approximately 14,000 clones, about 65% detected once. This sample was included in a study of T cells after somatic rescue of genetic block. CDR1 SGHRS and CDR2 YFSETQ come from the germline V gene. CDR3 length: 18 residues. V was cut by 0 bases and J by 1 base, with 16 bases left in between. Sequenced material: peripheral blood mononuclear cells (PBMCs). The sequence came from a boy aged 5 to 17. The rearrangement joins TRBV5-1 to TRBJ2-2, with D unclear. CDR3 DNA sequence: TGCGCCAGCAGCTTGGGAAGTTCCATGACTTTGAACACCGGGGAGCTGTTTTTT. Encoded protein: CASSLGSSMTLNTGELFF.